One sample yielded the 20 T cell receptor beta chains listed below, sequenced in a study of beta chain features in type 1 diabetes (dated by TCRdb to 2017 to 2018). Library construction relied on the immunoSEQ multiplex PCR assay. The entire isolated RNA was reverse transcribed using the High Capacity cDNA Reverse Transcription Kit, and thus expressed TCRB transcripts were sequenced. In TCRdb, the immuneACCESS table is reduced to in-frame sequences with V and J assigned. These tables do not hold every clone; where another copy was compared, an unresolved V gene accounts for under half, and the others remain unexplained. This sample gives about 180,000 clones in total; 10% to 15% of them show up just once. The top ten clonotypes cover 0.5% to 0.75% of the sample. Sequences were obtained from central memory CD4+ T cells from blood. These receptors all stem from a woman aged 18-30 years in good health.

This chain links TRBV7-9 with TRBJ2-1; maybe TRBD1 (6 bases). There are 16 residues in the CDR3. V gave up 1 base and J gave up 2 bases, with 12 bases separating them. Germline CDR1 is SEHNR and CDR2 is FQNEAQ (reference sequence). CDR3 residues: CASSLEIGGPYNEQFF. The CDR3 DNA sequence: TGTGCCAGCAGCTTAGAGATAGGGGGTCCCTACAATGAGCAGTTCTTC.

The V gene is TRBV30, the J gene TRBJ1-1; D not resolved. The CDR3 totals 13 residues. Germline assignment: CDR1 GTSNPN and CDR2 SVGIG (reference sequence). Trimming removed 2 bases at V and 1 base at J, with 8 bases between. The CDR3 sequence: CAWSSDTNTEAFF. The CDR3 nucleotides are TGTGCCTGGAGTTCCGACACGAACACTGAAGCTTTCTTT.

The DNA of the CDR3 is TGTGCCAGCAGTTACGACAGGGGGCAAGGACAGCCCCAGCATTTT. It translates to CASSYDRGQGQPQHF. The chain employs TRBV28 and TRBJ1-5; 10 bases are a match to TRBD1. The CDR3 has 15 amino acids. V was pared by 4 bases and J by 7 bases, with 7 bases of the junction left unmatched. From germline, CDR1 is MDHEN and CDR2 SYDVKM.

A few counts support this clone. The chain is built from TRBV5-1 and TRBJ2-5; 9 bases are shared with TRBD1. There are 15 residues in the CDR3. The V gene end was trimmed by 4 bases and the J gene end by 4 bases; junction bases not matched to a gene: 8. Germline V gene sequence: CDR1 SGHRS, CDR2 YFSETQ. The CDR3 sequence: CASSLRSGQGETQYF. CDR3 nucleotide sequence: TGCGCCAGCAGCCTACGATCGGGACAGGGAGAGACCCAGTACTTC.

The chain is built from TRBV7-2 and TRBJ1-1, with 11 positions matching TRBD1. In germline, CDR1 is SGHTA, CDR2 FQGNSA. This CDR3 has 14 amino acids. V was pared by 8 bases and J by 11 bases, with 13 bases of the junction left unmatched. The CDR3 here is CASGGTGGLARAFF. CDR3 DNA sequence: TGTGCCAGCGGAGGGACAGGGGGTCTCGCACGGGCTTTCTTT.

The chain combines TRBV6-6 with TRBJ2-7; maybe TRBD2 (6 bases). CDR1 is MNHNY and CDR2 is SVGAGI in the germline V gene (reference sequence). V was trimmed by 6 bases and J by 3 bases, leaving 15 bases between them. This CDR3 region has 14 residues. CDR3 protein: CASRLSRGGYEQYF. The CDR3, as DNA: TGTGCCAGCAGATTATCCCGGGGAGGCTACGAGCAGTACTTC.

The CDR3 is CASSTGVNTEAFF. The CDR3 nucleotides are TGTGCCAGCAGTACAGGGGTGAACACTGAAGCTTTCTTT. The V gene is TRBV7-2, the J gene TRBJ1-1; 7 bases align to TRBD1. V lost 6 bases and J lost 0; bases outside the gene matches: 1. Germline CDR1 and CDR2: SGHTA and FQGNSA. The CDR3 covers 13 residues.

This clone was seen a few times. The chain carries TRBV7-9 and TRBJ2-2; 8 bases map to TRBD1. The CDR3 runs 14 residues. V was pared by 11 bases and J by 2 bases, with 7 bases of the junction left unmatched. Per the germline V gene, CDR1 is SEHNR and CDR2 is FQNEAQ (reference sequence). For the CDR3, the DNA is TGTGCCGGGGAGGACAGGGTTAACACCGGGGAGCTGTTTTTT. This codes for CAGEDRVNTGELFF.

The rearrangement uses TRBV9 and TRBJ2-1, with D unclear. Looked up from germline, CDR1 is SGDLS and CDR2 is YYNGEE. The CDR3 loop spans 14 amino acids. V was shortened by 0 bases and J by 10 bases, with 14 bases between the two germline ends. This chain's CDR3 is CASSVAWQALEQFF. CDR3 in DNA: TGTGCCAGCAGCGTAGCTTGGCAGGCCCTCGAGCAGTTCTTC.

This clone has more than one count but fewer than ten. The chain uses TRBV18 and TRBJ2-3; maybe TRBD1 (6 bases). The CDR3 is 17 amino acids. Trimming left V 0 bases short and J 1 base short, with 14 bases between. Per germline, CDR1 KGHSH and CDR2 LQKENI. CDR3 sequence reads: CASSPPEGQQRTDTQYF. CDR3 bases: TGTGCCAGCTCACCACCTGAGGGACAACAACGCACAGATACGCAGTATTTT.

This sequence joins TRBV28 and TRBJ2-7; D remains ambiguous. The length of the CDR3 is 15 residues. Germline V lookup: CDR1 MDHEN, CDR2 SYDVKM. The ends were cut back, 5 bases at V and 0 bases at J, with 14 bases in the middle. The CDR3 here is CASSTPSSSSYEQYF. The CDR3 DNA follows: TGTGCCAGCAGTACCCCGTCTTCGAGCTCCTACGAGCAGTACTTC. The full variable domain, with the rest looked up from reference TRBV28 and TRBJ2-7, is DVKVTQSSRYLVKRTGEKVFLECVQDMDHENMFWYRQDPGLGLRLIYFSYDVKMKEKGDIPEGYSVSREKKERFSLILESASTNQTSMYLCASSTPSSSSYEQYFGPGTRLTVT.

The sample holds a few counts of this clone. This rearrangement joins TRBV15 to TRBJ2-1, with TRBD2 matching 13 bases. V gave up 3 bases and J gave up 9 bases; unmatched junction bases: 14. The CDR3 is 18 amino acids. CDR1 and CDR2 (germline): LNHNV, YYDKDF (reference sequence). The CDR3 loop reads CATSREPSGLAGAREQFF. The CDR3 nucleotides are TGTGCCACCAGCAGGGAGCCCTCAGGACTAGCGGGAGCACGTGAGCAGTTCTTC.

This clone came up a few times. The rearrangement uses TRBV15 and TRBJ2-1; D gene uncertain. The length of the CDR3 is 14 residues. Trimming stripped 0 bases from V and 10 bases from J, with 13 bases between. CDR1 and CDR2 (germline): LNHNV, YYDKDF (reference sequence). Written as DNA, the CDR3 is TGTGCCACCAGCAGAGATGGAACGGGTTGGGAGCAGTTCTTC. It yields the protein CATSRDGTGWEQFF.

This clone was counted between two and nine times. This chain connects TRBV11-1 to TRBJ2-1; 11 nucleotides agree with TRBD2. V was pared by 2 bases and J by 4 bases, with 7 bases of the junction left unmatched. CDR3 length: 17 residues. Germline-derived CDR1 and CDR2 are SGHAT and FQDESV (reference sequence). In nucleotides, the CDR3 is TGTGCCAGCAGCTTACGGACGGGACTAGCGGCTTACAATGAGCAGTTCTTC. Its protein is CASSLRTGLAAYNEQFF.

The V call is TRBV28, the J call TRBJ1-1; 10 nucleotides match TRBD1. With V trimmed by 6 bases and J by 0 bases, 7 bases remained unmatched. Germline V gene sequence: CDR1 MDHEN, CDR2 SYDVKM. The CDR3 extends over 16 amino acids. In DNA, the CDR3 is TGTGCCAGCAGCTATGACAGGGGGCGGATGAACACTGAAGCTTTCTTT. Translated: CASSYDRGRMNTEAFF.

This clone was detected only a few times. The V call is TRBV15, the J call TRBJ2-5, with D possibly TRBD1 on 5 matching bases. Trimming left V 6 bases short and J 2 bases short, with 10 bases between. The CDR3 has 13 amino acids. Looked up from germline, CDR1 is LNHNV and CDR2 is YYDKDF (reference sequence). This CDR3 reads CATRTEVQETQYF. For the CDR3, the DNA is TGTGCCACCAGGACAGAAGTACAAGAGACCCAGTACTTC.

This clone was seen a handful of times. The chain joins TRBV28 to TRBJ1-3, with D possibly matching TRBD1 (5 bases). V was shortened by 1 base and J by 2 bases, with 12 bases between the two germline ends. Germline lookup yields CDR1 MDHEN and CDR2 SYDVKM. The CDR3 length is 16 residues. In DNA form, the CDR3 reads TGTGCCAGCAGTTTATCCCCAGGGCAAACTGGAAACACCATATATTTT. Translation: CASSLSPGQTGNTIYF.

This clone has a handful of counts. A read error may account for a junction end that differs from germline. In DNA form, the CDR3 reads TGTGCCAGCAGTTACAGGGGGATGAGAGAGACCCAGTACTTC. This codes for CASSYRGMRETQYF. The gene calls are TRBV10-3 and TRBJ2-5, with 8 nucleotides matching TRBD1. The CDR3 runs to 14 residues. Germline V lookup: CDR1 ENHRY, CDR2 SYGVKD.

This clone was counted only a few times. This chain joins TRBV19 and TRBJ2-7, with a weak D call TRBD2 (5 bases). CDR3 length: 14 amino acids. The V gene's germline CDR1 is LNHDA and CDR2 SQIVND (reference sequence). Trimming removed 5 bases from V and 0 bases from J, with 11 bases in between. This CDR3 reads CASSEQRNSYEQYF. The CDR3 DNA is TGTGCCAGTAGTGAACAGCGGAACTCCTACGAGCAGTACTTC.

This clone appeared a few times. CDR3 DNA sequence: TGTGCCAGCAGCAGGTCTCTGGGCAGCAACTATGGCTACACCTTC. Residues: CASSRSLGSNYGYTF. J is TRBJ1-2 and V is TRBV6-4; D gene uncertain. CDR3 size: 15 residues. Germline CDR1 MRHNA, CDR2 SNTAGT. Trimming removed 6 bases from V and 2 bases from J, with 16 bases in between.